This T cell receptor (beta chain) is from a study of blood T cell repertoires in COVID-19. Turning to the study itself: The United States, Italy and Spain provided the acute and convalescent COVID-19 samples. In each case, the material was cDNA or gDNA derived from T cells, B-cell-depleted T cells, or PBMCs.

Per the study methods: Cell counts per sample came from amplifying reference gene primers. Method: immunoSEQ multiplex PCR; TCRdb's copy keeps in-frame clones and lacks some. That table furnishes V, J and clone size, whereas the DNA furnished D and trimming. This table has around 99,000 clones, 60% to 85% appearing once. From germline, CDR1 is MNHEY and CDR2 SVGEGT. The V and J ends lost 0 bases and 5 bases respectively, with 5 bases between them. This CDR3 region has 12 residues. Sequences were obtained from peripheral blood. This sequence was found in a woman of 80 years or more with active or convalescent COVID-19. The chain has TRBV6-2 or TRBV6-3 and TRBJ2-7; D ambiguous. CDR3 in amino acids: CASSYSRDEQYF. CDR3 bases: TGTGCCAGCAGTTACTCGAGAGACGAGCAGTACTTC.